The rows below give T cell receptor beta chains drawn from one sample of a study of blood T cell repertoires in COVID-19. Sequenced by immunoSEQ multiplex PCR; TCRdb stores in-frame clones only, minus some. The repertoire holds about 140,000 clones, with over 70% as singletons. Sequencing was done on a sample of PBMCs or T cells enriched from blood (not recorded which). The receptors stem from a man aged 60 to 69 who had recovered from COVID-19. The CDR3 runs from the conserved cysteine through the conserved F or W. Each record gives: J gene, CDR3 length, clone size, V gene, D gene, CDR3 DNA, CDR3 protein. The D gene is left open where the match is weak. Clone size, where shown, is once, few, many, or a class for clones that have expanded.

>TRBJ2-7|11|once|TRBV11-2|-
TGTGCCAGCAGCCCATCCTACGAGCAGTACTTC
CASSPSYEQYF
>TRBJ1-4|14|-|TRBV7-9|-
TGTGCCAGCAGCTTAGAGAGACTTAATGAAAAACTGTTTTTT
CASSLERLNEKLFF
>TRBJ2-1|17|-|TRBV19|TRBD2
TGTGCCAGTAGTATTCATCTAGCGGGGGGAAAATACAATGAGCAGTTCTTC
CASSIHLAGGKYNEQFF
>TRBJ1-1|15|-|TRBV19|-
TGTGCCAGTAGACCGGTGGGGCAGGGCCACACTGAAGCTTTCTTT
CASRPVGQGHTEAFF
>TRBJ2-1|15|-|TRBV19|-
TGTGCCAGTAGTATAGGGGCGGGGAGGATCAATGAGCAGTTCTTC
CASSIGAGRINEQFF
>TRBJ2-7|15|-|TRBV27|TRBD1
TGTGCCACCCAAGGTTCGGGCAGGGGGCCATACGAGCAGTACTTC
CATQGSGRGPYEQYF
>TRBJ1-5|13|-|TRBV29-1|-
TGCAGCGTTGCGGCAGCCCAGGGTCAGCCCCAGCATTTT
CSVAAAQGQPQHF
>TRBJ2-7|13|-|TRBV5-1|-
TGCGCCAGCGGAACGGGTCCGACCTACGAGCAGTACTTC
CASGTGPTYEQYF
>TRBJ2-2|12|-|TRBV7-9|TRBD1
TGTGCCAGCAGCTCGGACAGGGCGAAGCTGTTTTTT
CASSSDRAKLFF
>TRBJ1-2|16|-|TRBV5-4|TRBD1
TGTGCCAGCAGCTCCGCCGGGACAGGGGGCTACTATGGCTACACCTTC
CASSSAGTGGYYGYTF
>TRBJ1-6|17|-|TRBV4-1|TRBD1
TGCGCCAGCAGCCAAGAGGTTGTCGGACAGGGGAATTCACCCCTCCACTTT
CASSQEVVGQGNSPLHF
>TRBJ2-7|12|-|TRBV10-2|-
TGCGCCAGCAGTTTAGTGTCGGGCGAGCAGTACTTC
CASSLVSGEQYF
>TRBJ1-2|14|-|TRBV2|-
TGTGCCAGCAGCGCCAGGGGCTTCAACTATGGCTACACCTTC
CASSARGFNYGYTF
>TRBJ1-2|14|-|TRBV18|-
TGTGCCAGCTCATCCCCCCAGGCTCCTATGGGCTACACCTTC
CASSSPQAPMGYTF
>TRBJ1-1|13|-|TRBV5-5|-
TGTGCCAGCAGCTTGGGGCCCGGGGGTACGGCTTTCTTT
CASSLGPGGTAFF
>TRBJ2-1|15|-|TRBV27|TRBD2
TGTGCCAGCATACCCGACGGGGGGGAAAACAATGAGCAGTTCTTC
CASIPDGGENNEQFF
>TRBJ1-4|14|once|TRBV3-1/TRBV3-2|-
TGTGCCAGCAGCAACAGGGCAACTAATGAAAAACTGTTTTTT
CASSNRATNEKLFF
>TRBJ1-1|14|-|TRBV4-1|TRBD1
TGCGCCAGCAGCCCGGGGACAGGGAATACTGAAGCTTTCTTT
CASSPGTGNTEAFF
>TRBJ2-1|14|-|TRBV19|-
TGTGCCAGTAGTATGTCCGGGTTCTACAATGAGCAGTTCTTC
CASSMSGFYNEQFF
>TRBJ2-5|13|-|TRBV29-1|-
TGCAGCGACAGAGGGGGCCGGGGGGAGACCCAGTACTTC
CSDRGGRGETQYF
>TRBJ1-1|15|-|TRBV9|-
TGTGCCAGCAGCGTAGAAGGGGCTAAGGACGCTGAAGCTTTCTTT
CASSVEGAKDAEAFF
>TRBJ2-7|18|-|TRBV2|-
TGTGCCAGCAGAAGGGGGGGATCGAGCTTGGGGAGCTCCTACGAGCAGTACTTC
CASRRGGSSLGSSYEQYF
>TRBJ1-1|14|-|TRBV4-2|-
TGTGCCAGCAGCCACCTGGACAGGAACACTGAAGCTTTCTTT
CASSHLDRNTEAFF
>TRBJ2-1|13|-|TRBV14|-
TGTGCCAGCAGCCCACAGTTCGACGGTGAGCAGTTCTTC
CASSPQFDGEQFF
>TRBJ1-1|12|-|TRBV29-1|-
TGCAGCGTTTTTCCAGCGGTGGCTGAAGCTTTCTTT
CSVFPAVAEAFF
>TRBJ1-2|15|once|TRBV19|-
TGTGCCAGTAGTATAGGCCCAAGGCAGGGCTATGGCTACACCTTC
CASSIGPRQGYGYTF
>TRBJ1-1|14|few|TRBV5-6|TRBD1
TGTGCCAGCAGCTATACAGGGGGTGGCGCTGAAGCTTTCTTT
CASSYTGGGAEAFF
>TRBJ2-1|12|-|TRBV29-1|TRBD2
TGCAGCGCTAGCGGGGGTATGAATGAGCAGTTCTTC
CSASGGMNEQFF
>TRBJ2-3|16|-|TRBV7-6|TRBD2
TGTGCCAGCAGCCCCTTAGCTAGCGGCTTCACAGATACGCAGTATTTT
CASSPLASGFTDTQYF
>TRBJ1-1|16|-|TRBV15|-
TGTGCCACCAGCAGAGAGGCGGGGGGCTTCGGCACTGAAGCTTTCTTT
CATSREAGGFGTEAFF